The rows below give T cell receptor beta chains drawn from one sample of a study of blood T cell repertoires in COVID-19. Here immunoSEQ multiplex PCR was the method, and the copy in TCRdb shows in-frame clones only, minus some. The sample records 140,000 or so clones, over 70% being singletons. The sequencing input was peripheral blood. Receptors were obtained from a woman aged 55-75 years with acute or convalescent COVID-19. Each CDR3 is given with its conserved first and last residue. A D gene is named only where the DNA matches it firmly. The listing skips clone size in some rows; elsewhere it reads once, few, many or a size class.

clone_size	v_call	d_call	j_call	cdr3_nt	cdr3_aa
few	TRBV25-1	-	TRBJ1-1	TGTGCCAGCAGCTATGGGAACACTGAAGCTTTCTTT	CASSYGNTEAFF
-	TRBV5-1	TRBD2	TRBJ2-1	TGCGCCAGCAGCTCAGCGGGAGGTTACAATGAGCAGTTCTTC	CASSSAGGYNEQFF
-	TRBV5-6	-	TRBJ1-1	TGTGCCAGCAGCTTATTTGCCGGTTACACTGAAGCTTTCTTT	CASSLFAGYTEAFF
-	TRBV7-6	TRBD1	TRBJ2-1	TGTGCCAGCAGCTTGGGACAGGGGAGGTCATACAATGAGCAGTTCTTC	CASSLGQGRSYNEQFF
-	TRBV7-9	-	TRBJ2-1	TGTGCCAGCAGCGAGGGGGTATCAAATGAGCAGTTCTTC	CASSEGVSNEQFF
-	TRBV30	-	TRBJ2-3	TGTGCCTGGAGTGTACTGGGTAGGCGGGACTCCGGGGATACGCAGTATTTT	CAWSVLGRRDSGDTQYF
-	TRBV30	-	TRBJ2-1	TGTGCCTGGAGTCTTGTTCCCCTCAGTGAGCAGTTCTTC	CAWSLVPLSEQFF
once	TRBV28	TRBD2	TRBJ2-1	TGTGCCAGCAGTTTAAGACTAGCGGGAGGGAATGAGCAGTTCTTC	CASSLRLAGGNEQFF
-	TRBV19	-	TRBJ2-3	TGTGCCAGTAGTCTCCCCATTAGGGGGAGACGCACAGATACGCAGTATTTT	CASSLPIRGRRTDTQYF
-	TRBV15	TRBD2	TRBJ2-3	TGTGCCACCAGCAGAGGGGCGGGAGGGCCGGTAGATACGCAGTATTTT	CATSRGAGGPVDTQYF
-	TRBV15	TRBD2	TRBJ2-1	TGTGCCACCAGCAGAGATCGAGGACTAGCGGAGCAGTTCTTC	CATSRDRGLAEQFF
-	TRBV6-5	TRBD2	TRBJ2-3	TGTGCCAGCCACAGGACTAGCGGGATCCCCCGGCAGTATTTT	CASHRTSGIPRQYF
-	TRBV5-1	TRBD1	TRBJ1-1	TGCGCCAGCAGCACCTTGACAGGGGAGTTCGGGGAAGCTTTCTTT	CASSTLTGEFGEAFF